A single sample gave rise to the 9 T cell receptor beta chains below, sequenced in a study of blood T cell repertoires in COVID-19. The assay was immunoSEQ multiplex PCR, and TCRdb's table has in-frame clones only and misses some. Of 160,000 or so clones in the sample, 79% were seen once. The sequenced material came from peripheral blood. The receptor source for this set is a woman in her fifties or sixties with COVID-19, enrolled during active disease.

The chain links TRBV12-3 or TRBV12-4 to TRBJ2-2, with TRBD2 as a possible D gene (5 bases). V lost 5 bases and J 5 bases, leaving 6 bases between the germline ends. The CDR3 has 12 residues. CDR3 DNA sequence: TGTGCCAGCAGTCCGGGGACCGGGGAGCTGTTTTTT. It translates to CASSPGTGELFF.

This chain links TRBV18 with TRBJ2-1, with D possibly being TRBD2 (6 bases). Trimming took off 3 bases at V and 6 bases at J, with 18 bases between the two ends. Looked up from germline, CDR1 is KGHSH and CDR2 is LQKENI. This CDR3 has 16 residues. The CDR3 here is CASSPPLAALRNEQFF. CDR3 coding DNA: TGTGCCAGCTCACCCCCCTTAGCGGCTTTACGCAATGAGCAGTTCTTC.

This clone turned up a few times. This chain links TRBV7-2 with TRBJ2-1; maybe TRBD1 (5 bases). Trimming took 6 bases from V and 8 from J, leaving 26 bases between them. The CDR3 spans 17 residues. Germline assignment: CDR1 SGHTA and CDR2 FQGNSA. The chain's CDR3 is CASRLAHPRTPGDEQFF. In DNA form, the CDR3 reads TGTGCCAGCAGATTGGCCCATCCCCGGACACCTGGCGATGAGCAGTTCTTC. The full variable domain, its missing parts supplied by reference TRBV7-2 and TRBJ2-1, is GAGVSQSPSNKVTEKGKDVELRCDPISGHTALYWYRQSLGQGLEFLIYFQGNSAPDKSGLPSDRFSAERTGGSVSTLTIQRTQQEDSAVYLCASRLAHPRTPGDEQFFGPGTRLTVL.

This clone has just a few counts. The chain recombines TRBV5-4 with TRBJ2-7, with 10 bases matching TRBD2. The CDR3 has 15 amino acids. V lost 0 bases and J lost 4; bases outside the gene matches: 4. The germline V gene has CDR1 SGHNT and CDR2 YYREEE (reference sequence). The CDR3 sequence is CASSLEAGGPYEQYF. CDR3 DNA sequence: TGTGCCAGCAGCTTGGAAGCGGGAGGGCCGTACGAGCAGTACTTC.

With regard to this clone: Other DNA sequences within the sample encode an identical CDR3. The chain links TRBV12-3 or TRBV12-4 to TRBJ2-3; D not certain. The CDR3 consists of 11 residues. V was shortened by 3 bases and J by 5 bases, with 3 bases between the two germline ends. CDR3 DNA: TGTGCCAGCAGTTTTCTAGATACGCAGTATTTT. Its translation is CASSFLDTQYF.

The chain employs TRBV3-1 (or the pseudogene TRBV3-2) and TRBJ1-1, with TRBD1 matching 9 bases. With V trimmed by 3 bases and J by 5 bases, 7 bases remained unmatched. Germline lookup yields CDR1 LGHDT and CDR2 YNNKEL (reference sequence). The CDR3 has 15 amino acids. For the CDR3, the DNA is TGTGCCAGCAGCCAGCCGGGACAGGGTAGGACTGAAGCTTTCTTT. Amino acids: CASSQPGQGRTEAFF.

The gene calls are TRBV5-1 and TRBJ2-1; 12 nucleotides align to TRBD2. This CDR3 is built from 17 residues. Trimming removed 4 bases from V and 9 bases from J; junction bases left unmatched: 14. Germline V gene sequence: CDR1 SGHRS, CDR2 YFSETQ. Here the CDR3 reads CASSAAPLAGGQGEQFF. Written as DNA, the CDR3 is TGCGCCAGCAGCGCAGCCCCTCTAGCGGGGGGGCAGGGTGAGCAGTTCTTC.

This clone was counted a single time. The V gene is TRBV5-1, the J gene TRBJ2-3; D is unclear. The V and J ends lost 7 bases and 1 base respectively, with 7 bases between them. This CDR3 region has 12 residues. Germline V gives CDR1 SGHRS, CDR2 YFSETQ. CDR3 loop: CASRLGTDTQYF. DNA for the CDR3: TGCGCCAGCCGTCTAGGCACAGATACGCAGTATTTT.

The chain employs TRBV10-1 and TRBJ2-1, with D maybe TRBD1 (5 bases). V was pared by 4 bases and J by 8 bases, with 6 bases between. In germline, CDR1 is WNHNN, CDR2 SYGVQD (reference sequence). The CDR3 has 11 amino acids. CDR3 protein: CASSVGDEQFF. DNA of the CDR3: TGCGCCAGCAGTGTAGGGGATGAGCAGTTCTTC.